The entry below gives a single T cell receptor (beta chain) sequence along with its context. Antigen unknown. Per the original methods: There were no quality scores in the junction-only immunoSEQ sequences, so filtering differed. Assay: immunoSEQ multiplex PCR; the TCRdb copy retains only in-frame clones and omits some. D and trimming come from the DNA, and the V and J calls and clone size come from that table. This table has roughly 2,000,000 clones, about 95% appearing once. In the naive CD8 group, cells lacked CD45RO and were positively selected for CCR7, so terminally differentiated effector memory CD45RA+ cells were left out. Each donor was a Caucasian adult residing in Nashville, Tennessee. CDR1 LGHNT and CDR2 FRNRAP come from the germline V gene. V lost 5 bases to trimming and J lost 4 bases, with 16 bases between them. This CDR3 contains 15 residues. The data derive from a study of shared clonotypes between healthy human individuals. General observations from the study: Large depth notwithstanding, sorted-subset sequencing proved incomplete by rarefaction. Deeper or shallower sequencing was expected to change how clonotypes are shared among donors.

This TCR was sampled from a man between 18 and 35 years old in good health. The rearrangement joins TRBV12-5 to TRBJ2-3; D is unresolved. The specimen sequenced was naive CD8+ T cells sorted from blood. The CDR3 loop reads CASGPWHTGPDTQYF. As DNA, the CDR3 is TGTGCTAGTGGTCCCTGGCATACTGGTCCAGATACGCAGTATTTT.